The entry below describes one T cell receptor (beta chain). Its target is not known. Clones were read by immunoSEQ multiplex PCR, and TCRdb kept only the in-frame ones, dropping some. The table lists 200,000 to 300,000 clones, 85% to 95% of them singletons. V was pared by 5 bases and J by 7 bases, with 5 bases between. This CDR3 has 10 residues. This sample was included in a study of T cell responses to AZD1222 COVID-19 vaccine. Across the whole study: Pooling covered second doses at about 4 or about 12 weeks. Study outcomes and limitations: The study sampled repertoires only after the peak T cell response. Mapped onto spike, vaccine-associated CD4 TCRs spanned it and were dominant at 160-218 and 743-854.

This TCR derives from an adult in good health. Sequences were derived from peripheral blood, sampled on day 0 of AZD1222 vaccination. J is TRBJ1-1 and V is TRBV12-3 or TRBV12-4; unclear D gene. CDR3 amino acids: CASSPSEAFF. The CDR3 DNA sequence: TGTGCCAGCAGTCCCAGTGAAGCTTTCTTT.